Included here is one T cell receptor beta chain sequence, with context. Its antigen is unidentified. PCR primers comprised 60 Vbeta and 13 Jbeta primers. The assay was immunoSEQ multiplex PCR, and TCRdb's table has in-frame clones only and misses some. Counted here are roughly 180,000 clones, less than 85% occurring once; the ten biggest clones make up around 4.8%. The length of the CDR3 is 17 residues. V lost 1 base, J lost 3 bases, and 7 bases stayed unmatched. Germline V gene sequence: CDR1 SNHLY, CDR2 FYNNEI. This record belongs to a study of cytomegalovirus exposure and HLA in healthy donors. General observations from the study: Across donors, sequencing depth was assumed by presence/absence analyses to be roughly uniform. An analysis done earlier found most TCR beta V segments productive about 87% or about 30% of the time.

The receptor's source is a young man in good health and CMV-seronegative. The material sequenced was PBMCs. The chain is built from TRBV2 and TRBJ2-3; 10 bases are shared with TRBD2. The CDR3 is CASSEGRGTSVTDTQYF. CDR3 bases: TGTGCCAGCAGTGAAGGACGTGGGACTAGCGTAACAGATACGCAGTATTTT.